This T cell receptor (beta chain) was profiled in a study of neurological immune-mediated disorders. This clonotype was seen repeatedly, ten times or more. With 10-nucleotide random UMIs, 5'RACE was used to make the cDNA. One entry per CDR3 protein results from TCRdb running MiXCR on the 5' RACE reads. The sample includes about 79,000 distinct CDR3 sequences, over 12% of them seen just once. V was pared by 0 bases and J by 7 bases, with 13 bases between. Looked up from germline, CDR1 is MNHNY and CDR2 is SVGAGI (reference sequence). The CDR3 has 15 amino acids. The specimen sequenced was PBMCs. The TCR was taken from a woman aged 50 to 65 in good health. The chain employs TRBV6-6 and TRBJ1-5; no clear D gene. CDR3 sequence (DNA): TGTGCCAGCAGTTACTCGGGGATTCCCGGACAGCCCCAGCATTTT. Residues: CASSYSGIPGQPQHF.